The 30 T cell receptor beta chains below were found in one sample sequenced in a study of regulatory T cells in long-lasting Graves disease. Sample time point: newly diagnosed GD, antithyroid drugs for less than 3 months. Making the TCR library involved RNA that had been extracted from PBMCs. Through Arm-PCR of CDR3 regions and iRepertoire HTBI primers, TCR beta libraries were built. TCRdb itself ran the multiplex PCR reads through MiXCR, one entry per CDR3 protein. Counted here are roughly 510,000 distinct CDR3 sequences, approximately 16% occurring once; the ten biggest clones make up around 12%. In addition, the sample was reused for a study of T cells in Graves' hyperthyroidism and ophthalmopathy.

The sample consisted of peripheral blood mononuclear cells (PBMCs), taken at new diagnosis, from a patient treated with antithyroid drugs. The source is a man younger than 35 with Graves disease.

This clonotype was observed many times. V usage is TRBV12-3 or TRBV12-4 and J usage is TRBJ2-7; TRBD2 matches at 8 bases. This CDR3 has 13 amino acids. Trimming took 5 bases from V and 7 from J; bases not matched to a gene: 7. The CDR3 DNA follows: TGTGCCAGCAGTACGGGACTAGGGAGGGAGCAGTACTTC. This gives the protein CASSTGLGREQYF.

CDR3 residues: CASSQDTALSYNEQFF. DNA for the CDR3: TGTGCCAGCAGCCAAGATACAGCGCTGTCCTACAATGAGCAGTTCTTC. J is TRBJ2-1 and V is TRBV3-1; D unclear. Per the germline V gene, CDR1 is LGHDT and CDR2 is YNNKEL (reference sequence). The CDR3 sequence is 16 residues long. The germline V and J ends were trimmed by 0 bases and 1 base, with 10 bases remaining between them.

This clonotype was counted many times. Sequence at one end of the junction differs from germline and may be a read error. V is TRBV7-7 and J is TRBJ2-1; 12 bases are shared with TRBD2. Germline V lookup: CDR1 SSHAT, CDR2 FNYEAQ (reference sequence). The CDR3 is 18 amino acids. CDR3 region: CASSLRLAGEGVYNEQFF. As DNA, the CDR3 is TGTGCTAGCAGCTTGAGACTAGCGGGAGAGGGGGTATACAATGAGCAGTTCTTC.

The gene calls are TRBV10-3 and TRBJ1-1; unclear D gene. Germline assignment: CDR1 ENHRY and CDR2 SYGVKD. The CDR3 runs 13 residues. Deletions cut 10 bases from V and 0 bases from J, with 12 bases between. As DNA, the CDR3 is TGTGCCAACTCGGACGGCATGAACACTGAAGCTTTCTTT. Protein product: CANSDGMNTEAFF.

This clonotype was observed at least ten times. This sequence joins TRBV3-1 and TRBJ2-1; D gene unclear. V was trimmed by 0 bases and J by 2 bases, leaving 8 bases between them. The germline V gene encodes CDR1 LGHDT and CDR2 YNNKEL (reference sequence). This CDR3 region has 15 residues. The CDR3 protein is CASSQDGLTYNEQFF. For the CDR3, the DNA is TGTGCCAGCAGCCAAGATGGCCTGACCTACAATGAGCAGTTCTTC.

The chain links TRBV5-4 to TRBJ1-1; perhaps TRBD1 as D (6 bases). CDR1 is SGHNT and CDR2 is YYREEE in the germline V gene (reference sequence). The CDR3 is 15 amino acids. Trimming pared 4 bases from V and 1 base from J, leaving 14 bases between. The CDR3 DNA follows: TGTGCCAGCAGCCCTGAATGGGACAAGAACACTGAAGCTTTCTTT. It translates to CASSPEWDKNTEAFF.

This clonotype was picked up a small number of times. V is TRBV3-1 and J is TRBJ2-3; weak D call: TRBD1 (5 bases). V was clipped by 4 bases and J by 1 base, with 15 bases between them. Germline CDR1 is LGHDT and CDR2 is YNNKEL (reference sequence). The CDR3 contains 16 residues. The CDR3 DNA reads as TGTGCCAGCAGCCCGGGTCTCCAGGGTGGCACAGATACGCAGTATTTT. It yields the protein CASSPGLQGGTDTQYF.

In its sample, this clonotype was seen many times. The chain combines TRBV7-3 with TRBJ2-2; 12 nucleotides line up with TRBD2. The V and J ends lost 6 bases and 5 bases, in that order; junction bases with no gene match: 4. CDR3 length: 15 residues. Germline-derived CDR1 and CDR2 are SGHTA and FQGTGA. The CDR3, as DNA: TGTGCCAGCAGTCCCGGGACTAGCGGGACCGGGGAGCTGTTTTTT. It encodes CASSPGTSGTGELFF.

This clonotype was observed at least ten times. The chain is built from TRBV30 and TRBJ1-4; D is unresolved. CDR1 is GTSNPN, CDR2 SVGIG, per germline (reference sequence). This CDR3 comprises 13 residues. V was cut by 1 base and J by 4 bases, with 7 bases left in between. The CDR3 DNA reads TGTGCCTGGAGTGAAGGGAATAATGAAAAACTGTTTTTT. The encoded protein is CAWSEGNNEKLFF.

This clonotype came up many times. The V and J genes are TRBV20-1 and TRBJ2-7; the D gene is possibly TRBD1 (6 bases). V was trimmed by 1 base and J by 0 bases, leaving 16 bases between them. The CDR3 spans 16 residues. CDR1 is DFQATT and CDR2 is SNEGSKA in the germline V gene (reference sequence). The CDR3 bases are TGCAGTGCTAGAGGATTCGAGACAGGCTACTCCTACGAGCAGTACTTC. It specifies CSARGFETGYSYEQYF.

The chain is built from TRBV29-1 and TRBJ2-7; possibly TRBD1 for D (6 bases). Germline V lookup: CDR1 SQVTM, CDR2 ANQGSEA. Trimming took off 4 bases at V and 2 bases at J, with 12 bases between the two ends. The CDR3 spans 13 residues. The CDR3 DNA sequence: TGCAGCGTTGCATCCAGGGGCCCCTACGAGCAGTACTTC. Its protein is CSVASRGPYEQYF.

This clonotype was seen many times. V and J are TRBV24-1 and TRBJ1-2, with 7 bases that match TRBD1. The CDR3 totals 17 residues. Germline trimming cut 2 bases from V and 8 bases from J; bases unmatched to any gene: 16. The V gene's germline CDR1 is KGHDR and CDR2 SFDVKD. The CDR3 coding sequence is TGTGCCACCAGTGATTCCAAAGGAATACGGACAGGAAGCGGCTACACCTTC. This gives the protein CATSDSKGIRTGSGYTF.

The table lists this clonotype with a few counts. The V and J genes are TRBV5-1 and TRBJ2-1, with D tentatively TRBD2 (7 bases). The germline gives CDR1 SGHRS, CDR2 YFSETQ. CDR3 length equals 18 residues. Trimming shortened V by 2 bases and J by 5 bases, and 23 bases separated the two germline ends. CDR3 residues: CASSLQGPGEGPHNEQFF. Here the CDR3 DNA reads TGCGCCAGCAGCTTACAGGGCCCGGGGGAGGGCCCCCACAATGAGCAGTTCTTC.

This clonotype came up many times. The chain recombines TRBV24-1 with TRBJ2-2; tentatively, D is TRBD1 or TRBD2 (5 bases each). V lost 7 bases and J 2 bases, leaving 10 bases between the germline ends. The CDR3 sequence is 14 residues long. From germline, CDR1 is KGHDR and CDR2 SFDVKD. The DNA for the CDR3 is TGTGCCACCAGGGGACGGGTAAACACCGGGGAGCTGTTTTTT. Translating it yields CATRGRVNTGELFF.

This chain uses TRBV5-8 with TRBJ2-1; 9 positions match TRBD1. CDR3 length: 13 amino acids. V was clipped by 4 bases and J by 14 bases; unmatched bases: 10. CDR1 is SGHTS and CDR2 is YDEGEE in the germline V gene. CDR3 in amino acids: CASSLGRRDREFF. DNA for the CDR3: TGTGCCAGCAGCCTTGGGAGGCGGGACAGGGAGTTCTTC.

This clonotype has a handful of counts. The rearrangement links TRBV9 to TRBJ2-1; D may be TRBD2 (6 bases). The germline V gene has CDR1 SGDLS and CDR2 YYNGEE. Between the trimmed V and J ends, which lost 0 bases and 0 bases, there was a span of 13 bases. This CDR3 is built from 17 residues. The CDR3 sequence: CASSVAGLGSSYNEQFF. The CDR3 nucleotides read TGTGCCAGCAGCGTAGCGGGACTGGGGAGCTCCTACAATGAGCAGTTCTTC.

This clonotype was seen a few times. The chain uses TRBV19 and TRBJ1-5, with a possible D match to TRBD1 (5 bases). The V end lost 7 bases, the J end lost 5 bases, and 12 bases lay between the germline ends. This CDR3 region has 13 residues. The germline V gene encodes CDR1 LNHDA and CDR2 SQIVND (reference sequence). DNA for the CDR3: TGTGCCAGTAACGAGGGGTGGGATCAGCCCCAGCATTTT. Translating gives CASNEGWDQPQHF.

Many counts were recorded for this clonotype. The J gene is TRBJ2-1, the V gene TRBV27, with a tentative D call TRBD2 (5 bases). CDR3 size: 15 residues. V lost 4 bases to trimming and J lost 8 bases, with 18 bases between them. Germline V lookup: CDR1 MNHEY, CDR2 SMNVEV (reference sequence). The CDR3 here is CASSSRAVEVYEQFF. The DNA of the CDR3 is TGTGCCAGCAGTTCGCGGGCAGTAGAAGTCTATGAGCAGTTCTTC.

The gene calls are TRBV6-1 and TRBJ1-1; tentatively, D is TRBD1 (6 bases). CDR3 length: 12 amino acids. The germline gives CDR1 MNHNS, CDR2 SASEGT. V was pared by 5 bases and J by 9 bases, with 13 bases between. The CDR3 protein is CASSPADSKAFF. CDR3 nucleotide sequence: TGTGCCAGCAGTCCAGCGGACAGCAAAGCTTTCTTT.

This clonotype showed up many times. The chain combines TRBV7-9 with TRBJ2-7, with D unresolved. Germline V gene sequence: CDR1 SEHNR, CDR2 FQNEAQ (reference sequence). V lost 5 bases, J lost 4 bases, and 12 bases lay in between. There are 13 residues in the CDR3. The CDR3 protein is CASSPAARYEQYF. The CDR3 region has the DNA TGTGCCAGCAGCCCTGCCGCTCGTTACGAGCAGTACTTC.

The chain joins TRBV24-1 to TRBJ2-1, with TRBD2 identical over 8 bases. From germline, CDR1 is KGHDR and CDR2 SFDVKD. Trimming removed 7 bases from V and 7 bases from J; junction bases left unmatched: 8. The CDR3 has 14 amino acids. The CDR3 nucleotides are TGTGCCACCAGGGCAAGCGGGAGAGGGAATGAGCAGTTCTTC. It is translated as CATRASGRGNEQFF.

This clonotype was observed many times. V usage is TRBV28 and J usage is TRBJ2-1; 13 bases are shared with TRBD2. Looked up from germline, CDR1 is MDHEN and CDR2 is SYDVKM. V shed 6 bases, J shed 4 bases, and the junction held 6 bases outside the gene matches. This CDR3 comprises 16 residues. Here the CDR3 reads CASSLLAGGAYNEQFF. The CDR3 nucleotides are TGTGCCAGCAGCCTACTAGCGGGAGGGGCATACAATGAGCAGTTCTTC. Filled out from reference TRBV28 and TRBJ2-1, the complete variable domain reads DVKVTQSSRYLVKRTGEKVFLECVQDMDHENMFWYRQDPGLGLRLIYFSYDVKMKEKGDIPEGYSVSREKKERFSLILESASTNQTSMYLCASSLLAGGAYNEQFFGPGTRLTVL.

This chain links TRBV29-1 with TRBJ1-2; no clear D gene. The CDR3 contains 9 residues. Looked up from germline, CDR1 is SQVTM and CDR2 is ANQGSEA. V dropped 6 bases and J dropped 6 bases, with 5 bases sitting between them. CDR3 protein: CSVGNGYTF. As DNA, the CDR3 is TGCAGCGTAGGTAATGGCTACACCTTC.

The chain combines TRBV19 with TRBJ1-2, with 9 nucleotides matching TRBD1. The germline V gene has CDR1 LNHDA and CDR2 SQIVND (reference sequence). The CDR3 sequence is 15 residues long. The V gene end was trimmed by 2 bases and the J gene end by 2 bases; junction bases not matched to a gene: 3. The CDR3 DNA reads TGTGCCAGTAGTATACAGGGACAGGGCAACTATGGCTACACCTTC. Its translation: CASSIQGQGNYGYTF.

This chain joins TRBV20-1 and TRBJ1-1; D perhaps matches TRBD1 (5 bases). This CDR3 region has 12 residues. Germline loops: CDR1 DFQATT, CDR2 SNEGSKA (reference sequence). V dropped 0 bases and J dropped 11 bases, with 13 bases sitting between them. The CDR3 DNA sequence: TGCAGTGCTAGAGATCAGGACATCTACGCTTTCTTT. Amino acids: CSARDQDIYAFF.

To note about this clonotype: A much larger clone differs from this one at a single base, so this may be a read error. The V call is TRBV3-1, the J call TRBJ2-1; D remains ambiguous. Germline CDR1 and CDR2: LGHDT and YNNKEL (reference sequence). This CDR3 spans 13 amino acids. The CDR3 nucleotides are TGTGCCAGCAGCCAAGTTCCACAAAATGAGGAGTTCTTC. It codes for CASSQVPQNEEFF.

CDR3 region: CASSQSGRTYNEQFF. CDR3 bases: TGTGCCAGCAGCCAAAGCGGGAGGACCTACAATGAGCAGTTCTTC. This sequence joins TRBV14 and TRBJ2-1; 9 bases agree with TRBD2. With 2 bases clipped from V and 2 bases from J, the junction kept 1 base outside the gene matches. This CDR3 region has 15 residues. CDR1 and CDR2 from the germline V gene are SGHDN and FVKESK. Full variable domain (outside the CDR3, taken from reference TRBV14 and TRBJ2-1): EAGVTQFPSHSVIEKGQTVTLRCDPISGHDNLYWYRRVMGKEIKFLLHFVKESKQDESGMPNNRFLAERTGGTYSTLKVQPAELEDSGVYFCASSQSGRTYNEQFFGPGTRLTVL.

In its sample, this clonotype was seen a few times. V gene TRBV5-1 combines with J gene TRBJ1-6; 7 nucleotides agree with TRBD1. This CDR3 has 14 amino acids. Germline V gene sequence: CDR1 SGHRS, CDR2 YFSETQ. With 6 bases clipped from V and 5 bases from J, the junction kept 5 bases outside the gene matches. The CDR3 spells CASTYQGDNSPLHF. As DNA, the CDR3 is TGCGCCAGCACCTATCAGGGGGATAATTCACCCCTCCACTTT.

This clonotype was seen many times. The J gene is TRBJ1-1, the V gene TRBV7-9; D remains ambiguous. Per the germline V gene, CDR1 is SEHNR and CDR2 is FQNEAQ (reference sequence). The CDR3 consists of 11 residues. The V end was cut by 1 base, the J end by 9 bases, with 6 bases between. The CDR3 DNA reads as TGTGCCAGCAGCTTAGACAGAAAAGCTTTCTTT. Its translation is CASSLDRKAFF.

This clonotype was counted only a few times. The chain combines TRBV7-9 with TRBJ2-7; 13 nucleotides agree with TRBD2. The CDR3 spans 15 residues. Trimming at V came to 5 bases and at J to 4 bases, leaving 5 bases not matched to a gene. CDR1 SEHNR and CDR2 FQNEAQ come from the germline V gene (reference sequence). CDR3 coding DNA: TGTGCCAGCAGCCCCACTAGCGGGAGGGAATACGAGCAGTACTTC. As protein: CASSPTSGREYEQYF.